The T cell receptor beta chain under discussion was sequenced for a study of post-analysis software for immune sequencing data. Study context: Recorded disease courses covered relapsing-remitting, secondary progressive and progressive-relapsing multiple sclerosis. Some patients had no subtype annotation. Study-wide results and caveats: The normalized Chao1 diversity of multiple sclerosis patients was significantly lower than that of controls. With TRBV5-6, TRBV5-1 and TRBV20-1 included, five TRBV segments were more frequent in patients than in controls. Samples prepared in the same batch strongly co-clustered by F measure.

Presence of unique molecular identifiers characterized the TCR beta cDNA libraries. Each sample of roughly 0.95 to 10 million input T cells yielded about 500,000 cDNA molecules, so each molecule approximated one T cell. Each CDR3 protein is one row after TCRdb ran MiXCR on the PCR reads. The table includes some 260,000 distinct CDR3 sequences, 36% detected once. CDR3 length equals 12 residues. Germline V lookup: CDR1 SGHRS, CDR2 YFSETQ. V dropped 4 bases and J dropped 6 bases, with 11 bases sitting between them. This clonotype was seen at least ten times. Its antigen is not identified. The J gene is TRBJ2-7, the V gene TRBV5-1, with D possibly being TRBD1 or TRBD2 (5 bases each). Sequenced input: blood. The TCR was taken from a girl aged 5-17 years with multiple sclerosis. CDR3 nucleotide sequence: TGCGCCAGCAGCGGGGACGTCGGCGAGCAGTACTTC. This codes for CASSGDVGEQYF. Full variable domain (remainder filled in from reference TRBV5-1 and TRBJ2-7): KAGVTQTPRYLIKTRGQQVTLSCSPISGHRSVSWYQQTPGQGLQFLFEYFSETQRNKGNFPGRFSGRQFSNSRSEMNVSTLELGDSALYLCASSGDVGEQYFGPGTRLTVT.